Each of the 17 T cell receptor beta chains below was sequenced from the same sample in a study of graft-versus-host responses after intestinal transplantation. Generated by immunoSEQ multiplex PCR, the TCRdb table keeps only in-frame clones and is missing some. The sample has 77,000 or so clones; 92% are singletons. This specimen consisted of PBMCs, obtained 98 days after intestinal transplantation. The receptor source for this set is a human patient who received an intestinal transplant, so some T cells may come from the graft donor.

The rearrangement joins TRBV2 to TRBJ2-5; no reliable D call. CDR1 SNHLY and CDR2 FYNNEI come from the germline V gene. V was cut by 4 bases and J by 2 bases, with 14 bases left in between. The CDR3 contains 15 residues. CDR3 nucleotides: TGTGCCAGCAGTGCAAGAGCTAGGCATCAAGAGACCCAGTACTTC. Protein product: CASSARARHQETQYF. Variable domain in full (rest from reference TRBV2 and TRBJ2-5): EPEVTQTPSHQVTQMGQEVILRCVPISNHLYFYWYRQILGQKVEFLVSFYNNEISEKSEIFDDQFSVERPDGSNFTLKIRSTKLEDSAMYFCASSARARHQETQYFGPGTRLLVL.

CDR3 in amino acids: CASSLVVGQGYNEQFF. CDR3 in DNA: TGCGCCAGCAGCTTGGTGGTGGGACAGGGTTACAATGAGCAGTTCTTC. The V gene is TRBV5-1, the J gene TRBJ2-1; 9 positions agree with TRBD1. This CDR3 is built from 16 residues. The germline gives CDR1 SGHRS, CDR2 YFSETQ. The V segment lost 0 bases and the J segment 4 bases; nucleotides outside the gene matches: 5.

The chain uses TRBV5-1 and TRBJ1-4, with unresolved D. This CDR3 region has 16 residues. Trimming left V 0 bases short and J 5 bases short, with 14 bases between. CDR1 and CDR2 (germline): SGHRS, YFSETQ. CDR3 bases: TGCGCCAGCAGCTTGGATGGCGCTAAGTCCAATGAAAAACTGTTTTTT. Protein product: CASSLDGAKSNEKLFF.

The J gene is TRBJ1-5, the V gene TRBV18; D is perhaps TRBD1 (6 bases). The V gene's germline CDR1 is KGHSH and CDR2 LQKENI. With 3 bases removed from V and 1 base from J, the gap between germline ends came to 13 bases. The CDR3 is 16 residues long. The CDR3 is CASSPLGGSSNQPQHF. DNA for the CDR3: TGTGCCAGCTCACCCTTAGGGGGAAGCAGCAATCAGCCCCAGCATTTT. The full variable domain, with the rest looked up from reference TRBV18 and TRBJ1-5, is NAGVMQNPRHLVRRRGQEARLRCSPMKGHSHVYWYRQLPEEGLKFMVYLQKENIIDESGMPKERFSAEFPKEGPSILRIQQVVRGDSAAYFCASSPLGGSSNQPQHFGDGTRLSIL.

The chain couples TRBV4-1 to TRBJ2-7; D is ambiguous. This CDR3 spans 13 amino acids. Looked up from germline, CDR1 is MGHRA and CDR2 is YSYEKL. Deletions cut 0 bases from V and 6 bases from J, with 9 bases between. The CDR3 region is CASSQDPGPEQYF. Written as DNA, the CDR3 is TGCGCCAGCAGCCAAGATCCGGGCCCCGAGCAGTACTTC.

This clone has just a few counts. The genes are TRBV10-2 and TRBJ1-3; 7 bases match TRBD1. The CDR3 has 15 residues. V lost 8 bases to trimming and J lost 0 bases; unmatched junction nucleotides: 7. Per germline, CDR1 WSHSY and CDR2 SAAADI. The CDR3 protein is CASLGDRDSGNTIYF. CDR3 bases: TGCGCCAGCCTTGGTGACAGGGACTCTGGAAACACCATATATTTT.

The CDR3 reads CASSQTHGTRLARETQYF. For the CDR3, the DNA is TGCGCCAGCAGCCAGACGCACGGGACACGTCTAGCGCGGGAGACCCAGTACTTC. The gene calls are TRBV4-1 and TRBJ2-5, with D possibly being TRBD1 or TRBD2 (6 bases each). This CDR3 spans 18 amino acids. Germline CDR1 MGHRA, CDR2 YSYEKL. The germline V and J ends were trimmed by 3 bases and 5 bases, with 25 bases remaining between them.

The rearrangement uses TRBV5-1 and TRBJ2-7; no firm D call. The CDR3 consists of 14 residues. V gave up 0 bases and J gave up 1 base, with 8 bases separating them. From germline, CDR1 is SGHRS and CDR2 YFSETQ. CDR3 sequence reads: CASSLAGSSYEQYF. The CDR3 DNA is TGCGCCAGCAGCTTGGCAGGCAGTTCCTACGAGCAGTACTTC.

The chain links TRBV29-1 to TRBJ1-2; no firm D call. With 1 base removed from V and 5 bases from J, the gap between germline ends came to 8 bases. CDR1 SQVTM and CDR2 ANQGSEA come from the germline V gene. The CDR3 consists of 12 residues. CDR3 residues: CSVEVSYYGYTF. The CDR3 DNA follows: TGCAGCGTTGAAGTCTCATATTATGGCTACACCTTC. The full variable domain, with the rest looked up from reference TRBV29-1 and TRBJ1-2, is SAVISQKPSRDICQRGTSLTIQCQVDSQVTMMFWYRQQPGQSLTLIATANQGSEATYESGFVIDKFPISRPNLTFSTLTVSNMSPEDSSIYLCSVEVSYYGYTFGSGTRLTVV.

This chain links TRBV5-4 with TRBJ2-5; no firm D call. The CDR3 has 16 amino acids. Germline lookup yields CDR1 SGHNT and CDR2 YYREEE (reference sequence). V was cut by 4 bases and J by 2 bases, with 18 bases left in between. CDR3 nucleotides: TGTGCCAGCAGCCCCTCCGTGGGCCTTGGGCAAGAGACCCAGTACTTC. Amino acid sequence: CASSPSVGLGQETQYF.

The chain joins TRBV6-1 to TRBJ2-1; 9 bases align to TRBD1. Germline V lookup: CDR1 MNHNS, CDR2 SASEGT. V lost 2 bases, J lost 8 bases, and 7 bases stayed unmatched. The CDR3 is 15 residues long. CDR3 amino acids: CASSERGDRVHEQFF. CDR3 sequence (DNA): TGTGCCAGCAGTGAAAGGGGGGACAGGGTCCATGAGCAGTTCTTC.

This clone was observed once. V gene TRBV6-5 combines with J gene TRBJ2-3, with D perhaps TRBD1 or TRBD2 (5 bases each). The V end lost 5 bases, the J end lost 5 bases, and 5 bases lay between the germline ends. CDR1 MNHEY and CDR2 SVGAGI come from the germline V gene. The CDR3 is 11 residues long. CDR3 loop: CASSGGDTQYF. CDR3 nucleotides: TGTGCCAGCAGTGGGGGAGATACGCAGTATTTT.

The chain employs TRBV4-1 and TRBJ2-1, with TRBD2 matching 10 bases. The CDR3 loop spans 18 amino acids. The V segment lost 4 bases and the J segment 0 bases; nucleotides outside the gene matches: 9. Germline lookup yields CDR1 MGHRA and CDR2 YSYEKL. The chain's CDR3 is CASSLVAGGLSSYNEQFF. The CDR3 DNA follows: TGCGCCAGCAGCCTCGTAGCGGGGGGCTTAAGCTCCTACAATGAGCAGTTCTTC.

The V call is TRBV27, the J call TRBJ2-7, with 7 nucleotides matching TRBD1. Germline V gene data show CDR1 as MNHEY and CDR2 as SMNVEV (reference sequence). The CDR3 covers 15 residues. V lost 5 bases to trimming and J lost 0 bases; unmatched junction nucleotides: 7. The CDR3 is CASSVYRGNSYEQYF. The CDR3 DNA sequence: TGTGCCAGCAGTGTATACAGGGGCAACTCCTACGAGCAGTACTTC.

The CDR3 DNA follows: TGTGCCAGCAGTTACTCAGGGGTCCTAGGGAGGACTGAAGCTTTCTTT. Translated: CASSYSGVLGRTEAFF. The chain recombines TRBV6-5 with TRBJ1-1; D is possibly TRBD1 (5 bases). The CDR3 has 16 residues. V shed 0 bases and J shed 5 bases, with 16 bases lying between them. CDR1 is MNHEY, CDR2 SVGAGI, per germline.

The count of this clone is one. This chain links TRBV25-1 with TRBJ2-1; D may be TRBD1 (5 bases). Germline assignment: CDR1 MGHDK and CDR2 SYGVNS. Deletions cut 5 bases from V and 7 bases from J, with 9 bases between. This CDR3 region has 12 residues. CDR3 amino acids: CASSWKGNEQFF. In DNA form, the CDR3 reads TGTGCCAGCAGTTGGAAGGGGAATGAGCAGTTCTTC.

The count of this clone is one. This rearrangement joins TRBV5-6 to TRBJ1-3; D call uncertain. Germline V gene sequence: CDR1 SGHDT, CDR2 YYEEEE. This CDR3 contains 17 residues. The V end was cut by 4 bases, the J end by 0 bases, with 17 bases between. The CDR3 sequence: CASSRPMDGLSGNTIYF. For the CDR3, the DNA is TGTGCCAGCAGCCGACCAATGGACGGCCTCTCTGGAAACACCATATATTTT. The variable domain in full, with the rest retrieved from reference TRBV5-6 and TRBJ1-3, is DAGVTQSPTHLIKTRGQQVTLRCSPKSGHDTVSWYQQALGQGPQFIFQYYEEEERQRGNFPDRFSGHQFPNYSSELNVNALLLGDSALYLCASSRPMDGLSGNTIYFGEGSWLTVV.